This T cell receptor beta chain was found in a study of blood T cell repertoires in COVID-19. Turning to the study itself: The samples span acute and convalescent COVID-19 from the United States, Italy and Spain. PBMCs, B-cell-depleted T cells, or T cells were the source of the cDNA or gDNA that made up the material.

In the authors' workflow: Using reference gene primer amplification, nucleated cell counts were estimated. Repertoires were generated with immunoSEQ multiplex PCR, while TCRdb's copy carries only in-frame clones and drops some. The V and J calls and clone size are taken from that table; D and trimming were inferred from the DNA. The top ten hold 9.5% to 15% of the sample, which has about 220,000 clones, 75% to 85% seen once. This TCR derives from a human donor in a cohort sampled during active COVID-19. The sample taken for sequencing was peripheral blood.

The CDR3 region has the DNA TGCGCCAGCAGCTTGTACGCCCAGGGGGACTACGAGCAGTACTTC. This sequence encodes CASSLYAQGDYEQYF. V and J are TRBV5-1 and TRBJ2-7, with 7 bases identical to TRBD1. This CDR3 has 15 residues. Germline lookup yields CDR1 SGHRS and CDR2 YFSETQ. Trimming cost V 1 base and J 3 bases; bases outside gene matches: 7.